A single sample is the source of the 7 T cell receptor beta chains below, sequenced in a study of blood T cell repertoires in COVID-19. The assay was immunoSEQ multiplex PCR, and TCRdb's table has in-frame clones only and misses some. The data contain over 130,000 clones, about four fifths of them singletons. Sequenced: PBMCs or T cells enriched from blood (not recorded which). Receptors originate from a woman aged 50 to 60 with acute COVID-19.

The rearrangement joins TRBV24-1 to TRBJ2-1; 12 bases agree with TRBD2. The germline V gene encodes CDR1 KGHDR and CDR2 SFDVKD. V lost 3 bases to trimming and J lost 9 bases; unmatched junction nucleotides: 5. This CDR3 has 15 residues. The CDR3 region is CATSDRLAGAGEQFF. Written as DNA, the CDR3 is TGTGCCACCAGTGATAGACTAGCGGGAGCAGGTGAGCAGTTCTTC.

The chain combines TRBV4-3 with TRBJ2-1; 11 positions agree with TRBD2. V trimming: 1 base; J trimming: 6 bases; junction bases outside the gene matches: 8. The CDR3 is 17 amino acids. CDR1 and CDR2 from the germline V gene are LGHNA and YSLEER. The CDR3 sequence is CASSQGEASGRINEQFF. CDR3 in DNA: TGCGCCAGCAGCCAAGGTGAGGCTAGCGGGAGGATCAATGAGCAGTTCTTC.

The V gene is TRBV6-5, the J gene TRBJ1-5, with 8 nucleotides matching TRBD1. The junction had 4 bases not matched to a gene; V was cut back by 7 bases and J by 5 bases. Per the germline V gene, CDR1 is MNHEY and CDR2 is SVGAGI. This CDR3 is 13 amino acids long. In nucleotides, the CDR3 is TGTGCCAGCACCTCAGGGGGCCATCAGCCCCAGCATTTT. Its translation is CASTSGGHQPQHF.

The rearrangement joins TRBV2 to TRBJ2-5; TRBD2 matches at 11 bases. This CDR3 contains 16 residues. CDR1 is SNHLY and CDR2 is FYNNEI in the germline V gene. The junction had 11 bases not matched to a gene; V was cut back by 6 bases and J by 5 bases. This CDR3 reads CASRAGLAGGSETQYF. The CDR3 bases are TGTGCCAGCAGGGCCGGGCTAGCGGGAGGTAGCGAGACCCAGTACTTC.

V is TRBV12-5 and J is TRBJ2-1; 13 bases are a match to TRBD2. Losses at the gene ends were 5 bases for V and 12 bases for J; bases not matched to a gene: 10. The CDR3 totals 15 residues. Germline-derived CDR1 and CDR2 are LGHNT and FRNRAP. CDR3 in amino acids: CASGTRTSGRHGQFF. CDR3 coding DNA: TGTGCTAGTGGTACCAGGACTAGCGGGAGACATGGGCAGTTCTTC.

This clone was counted once. V gene TRBV25-1 combines with J gene TRBJ2-5; 13 bases align to TRBD2. The V gene end was trimmed by 4 bases and the J gene end by 1 base; junction bases not matched to a gene: 3. Germline V gene data show CDR1 as MGHDK and CDR2 as SYGVNS. The CDR3 consists of 16 residues. This CDR3 is CASSAGTSGIQETQYF. The CDR3 DNA reads TGTGCCAGCAGTGCCGGGACTAGCGGGATCCAAGAGACCCAGTACTTC.

This clone was counted a few times. The genes are TRBV9 and TRBJ1-1; D ambiguous. V dropped 0 bases and J dropped 4 bases, with 10 bases sitting between them. The V gene's germline CDR1 is SGDLS and CDR2 YYNGEE. The CDR3 is 14 amino acids. DNA for the CDR3: TGTGCCAGCAGCGTAGATGGCATACCCACTGAAGCTTTCTTT. This sequence encodes CASSVDGIPTEAFF.